This TCR beta chain was documented in a study of blood T cell repertoires in COVID-19. Trimming at V came to 4 bases and at J to 3 bases, leaving 7 bases not matched to a gene. CDR1 is LGHDT, CDR2 YNNKEL, per germline (reference sequence). This CDR3 comprises 17 residues. Profiling relied on immunoSEQ multiplex PCR, and the TCRdb table lists in-frame clones only, not all of them. The table shows 120,000 to 150,000 clones, with 80% to 90% occurring only once. The sequence derives from an older woman with COVID-19, enrolled during active disease. The sample consisted of peripheral blood. This chain joins TRBV3-1 (or the pseudogene TRBV3-2) and TRBJ2-2, with 11 bases matching TRBD2. The CDR3 spells CASSLGHSGGDTGELFF. In DNA form, the CDR3 reads TGTGCCAGCAGCCTTGGGCATAGCGGGGGGGACACCGGGGAGCTGTTTTTT.